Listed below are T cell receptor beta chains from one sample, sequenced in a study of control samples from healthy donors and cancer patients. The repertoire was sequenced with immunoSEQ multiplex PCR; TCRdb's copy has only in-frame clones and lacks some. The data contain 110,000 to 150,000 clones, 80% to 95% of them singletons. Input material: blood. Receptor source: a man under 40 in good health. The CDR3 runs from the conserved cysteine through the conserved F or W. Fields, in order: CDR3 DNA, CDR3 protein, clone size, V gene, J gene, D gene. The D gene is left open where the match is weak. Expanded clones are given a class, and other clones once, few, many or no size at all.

CDR3 DNA: TGCGCCAGCAGCTCAACCGGGACAGGACTAGAAAAACTGTTTTTT; CDR3 protein: CASSSTGTGLEKLFF; clone size: -; V gene: TRBV4-1; J gene: TRBJ1-4; D gene: TRBD1
CDR3 DNA: TGTGCCAGCAGTTGGGGGACCCCCTACGAGCAGTACTTC; CDR3 protein: CASSWGTPYEQYF; clone size: -; V gene: TRBV6-2/TRBV6-3; J gene: TRBJ2-7; D gene: -
CDR3 DNA: TGTGCCACCTCGACTAGCGGAGAGCGAGATACGCAGTATTTT; CDR3 protein: CATSTSGERDTQYF; clone size: -; V gene: TRBV6-4; J gene: TRBJ2-3; D gene: TRBD2
CDR3 DNA: TGTGCCAGCAGCGACAACAACGCTGGGGGGGAGCTGTTTTTT; CDR3 protein: CASSDNNAGGELFF; clone size: once; V gene: TRBV28; J gene: TRBJ2-2; D gene: -
CDR3 DNA: TGTGCCAGCAGTTTGTCAGGTCCAAAGCAGGGGCAGTACTTC; CDR3 protein: CASSLSGPKQGQYF; clone size: -; V gene: TRBV27; J gene: TRBJ2-7; D gene: -
CDR3 DNA: TGTGCCAGCGCCATTACCGGGGGAAGTCCGTACTATGGCTACACCTTC; CDR3 protein: CASAITGGSPYYGYTF; clone size: -; V gene: TRBV27; J gene: TRBJ1-2; D gene: -
CDR3 DNA: TGTGCCAGCAGCTCGGATGTAGGAGTCTCTGGAAACACCATATATTTT; CDR3 protein: CASSSDVGVSGNTIYF; clone size: -; V gene: TRBV7-8; J gene: TRBJ1-3; D gene: -
CDR3 DNA: TGTGCCTGGAGTCTGCTAGCGGGAGGGCCAGGGAATGAGCAGTTCTTC; CDR3 protein: CAWSLLAGGPGNEQFF; clone size: -; V gene: TRBV30; J gene: TRBJ2-1; D gene: TRBD2
CDR3 DNA: TGTGCCAGCAGCTTGTTTCGGGATGCGCCCTCTGGGGCCAACGTCCTGACTTTC; CDR3 protein: CASSLFRDAPSGANVLTF; clone size: -; V gene: TRBV5-6; J gene: TRBJ2-6; D gene: -
CDR3 DNA: TGTGCCAGCAGAAGACCAGAACAGGTTCGGAAGTCCACTGAAGCTTTCTTT; CDR3 protein: CASRRPEQVRKSTEAFF; clone size: -; V gene: TRBV7-9; J gene: TRBJ1-1; D gene: -
CDR3 DNA: TGTGCCAGCAGTAAAAAGCGGGACAGATCCTACAATGAGCAGTTCTTC; CDR3 protein: CASSKKRDRSYNEQFF; clone size: -; V gene: TRBV2; J gene: TRBJ2-1; D gene: -
CDR3 DNA: TGCAGCGTTGATCGTGCCGGCGGGAGTGGGCCCAGTTACGAACAGTACTTC; CDR3 protein: CSVDRAGGSGPSYEQYF; clone size: -; V gene: TRBV29-1; J gene: TRBJ2-7; D gene: TRBD2
CDR3 DNA: TGTGCCAGCAGCCGGAGTGGGACTAGCGGGAAATACAATGAGCAGTTCTTC; CDR3 protein: CASSRSGTSGKYNEQFF; clone size: -; V gene: TRBV4-2; J gene: TRBJ2-1; D gene: TRBD2
CDR3 DNA: TGTGCCAGCAGTGCTGTAGGGCAGCCCCAGCATTTT; CDR3 protein: CASSAVGQPQHF; clone size: -; V gene: TRBV25-1; J gene: TRBJ1-5; D gene: -
CDR3 DNA: TGTGCCAGCAGCCCTCTGACAGGGGACCCCTACGAGCAGTACTTC; CDR3 protein: CASSPLTGDPYEQYF; clone size: -; V gene: TRBV5-5; J gene: TRBJ2-7; D gene: TRBD1
CDR3 DNA: TGTGCCAGCAGCCAAGTCGGGGGCGCACAGCAGTTCTTC; CDR3 protein: CASSQVGGAQQFF; clone size: -; V gene: TRBV3-1/TRBV3-2; J gene: TRBJ2-1; D gene: -
CDR3 DNA: TGTGCCAGCAGTTACGGCAACTCTGGAAACACCATATATTTT; CDR3 protein: CASSYGNSGNTIYF; clone size: once; V gene: TRBV6-5; J gene: TRBJ1-3; D gene: -
CDR3 DNA: TGTGCCAGCAGTTCGACCGGGACAGGCTCCTACGAGCAGTACTTC; CDR3 protein: CASSSTGTGSYEQYF; clone size: -; V gene: TRBV28; J gene: TRBJ2-7; D gene: TRBD1
CDR3 DNA: TGTGCCAGCAGCTTAGTGGGCGGGTCGAGCTCCTACGAGCAGTACTTC; CDR3 protein: CASSLVGGSSSYEQYF; clone size: once; V gene: TRBV11-2; J gene: TRBJ2-7; D gene: -
CDR3 DNA: TGTGCCAGCAGCACCGGGAGACTAGCGGGGGTCTACAATGAGCAGTTCTTC; CDR3 protein: CASSTGRLAGVYNEQFF; clone size: -; V gene: TRBV6-2/TRBV6-3; J gene: TRBJ2-1; D gene: TRBD2
CDR3 DNA: TGTGCCAGCAGCTTGGTAGGGCAGGGGAGCTATGGCTACACCTTC; CDR3 protein: CASSLVGQGSYGYTF; clone size: -; V gene: TRBV5-4; J gene: TRBJ1-2; D gene: -
CDR3 DNA: TGTGCCAGCAGTTTATTCTCATTGCGTGGGGACACCGGGGAGCTGTTTTTT; CDR3 protein: CASSLFSLRGDTGELFF; clone size: -; V gene: TRBV28; J gene: TRBJ2-2; D gene: -
CDR3 DNA: TGTGCCACCAGTGATCCCCTAGCGGGCACAGATACGCAGTATTTT; CDR3 protein: CATSDPLAGTDTQYF; clone size: -; V gene: TRBV24-1; J gene: TRBJ2-3; D gene: TRBD2
CDR3 DNA: TGTGCCACCAGCAGAGTCGACAGGGAGAGCTATGGCTACACCTTC; CDR3 protein: CATSRVDRESYGYTF; clone size: -; V gene: TRBV15; J gene: TRBJ1-2; D gene: TRBD1
CDR3 DNA: TGTGCCAGTAGTATGCTGGAGGTCTCACCCCTCCACTTT; CDR3 protein: CASSMLEVSPLHF; clone size: -; V gene: TRBV19; J gene: TRBJ1-6; D gene: -
CDR3 DNA: TGTGCCAGCAGCTTAATCTCCTCCAGCCATCTACTTGGCTATGGCTACACCTTC; CDR3 protein: CASSLISSSHLLGYGYTF; clone size: -; V gene: TRBV7-2; J gene: TRBJ1-2; D gene: -
CDR3 DNA: TGTGCCAGCAGTTATTCGGGCCCATTAGCCAAAAACATTCAGTACTTC; CDR3 protein: CASSYSGPLAKNIQYF; clone size: -; V gene: TRBV27; J gene: TRBJ2-4; D gene: -
CDR3 DNA: TGTGCCAGCAACCAGGGATCGGACAACACCATATATTTT; CDR3 protein: CASNQGSDNTIYF; clone size: -; V gene: TRBV11-1; J gene: TRBJ1-3; D gene: -
CDR3 DNA: TGTGCCAGCAGCTTAGGTGTTCAGGGCTTGCGGCAAGAGACCCAGTACTTC; CDR3 protein: CASSLGVQGLRQETQYF; clone size: -; V gene: TRBV7-9; J gene: TRBJ2-5; D gene: -
CDR3 DNA: TGTGCCAGCAGTTTGCCCGCACGAGGGACAGTACGAAGGGAAAAACTGTTTTTT; CDR3 protein: CASSLPARGTVRREKLFF; clone size: -; V gene: TRBV28; J gene: TRBJ1-4; D gene: TRBD1
CDR3 DNA: TGTGCCTGGAGTGTATGGGTCGGGTTAGAGCAGTTCTTC; CDR3 protein: CAWSVWVGLEQFF; clone size: -; V gene: TRBV30; J gene: TRBJ2-1; D gene: -
CDR3 DNA: TGTGCCAGCAGCTCCGGGACAGGGGCCCGCGAGCAGTACTTC; CDR3 protein: CASSSGTGAREQYF; clone size: -; V gene: TRBV7-2; J gene: TRBJ2-7; D gene: TRBD1
CDR3 DNA: TGCGCCAGCAGTAAGGCGGGGTTGAGCAATCAGCCCCAGCATTTT; CDR3 protein: CASSKAGLSNQPQHF; clone size: -; V gene: TRBV5-1; J gene: TRBJ1-5; D gene: -
CDR3 DNA: TGTGCCAGCAGGACGGAGGGGACAAATTCACCCCTCCACTTT; CDR3 protein: CASRTEGTNSPLHF; clone size: few; V gene: TRBV3-1/TRBV3-2; J gene: TRBJ1-6; D gene: -
CDR3 DNA: TGTGCCAGCAGCTTAGATGGGGGCAGGCAGCCCCAGCATTTT; CDR3 protein: CASSLDGGRQPQHF; clone size: -; V gene: TRBV7-8; J gene: TRBJ1-5; D gene: -
CDR3 DNA: TGTGCCAGCAGCTTACTAGGCTACGAGCAGTACTTC; CDR3 protein: CASSLLGYEQYF; clone size: -; V gene: TRBV7-2; J gene: TRBJ2-7; D gene: -
CDR3 DNA: TGTGCCAGCAGCGCGCTATCCTACAATGAGCAGTTCTTC; CDR3 protein: CASSALSYNEQFF; clone size: -; V gene: TRBV5-6; J gene: TRBJ2-1; D gene: -
CDR3 DNA: TGTGCCAGCAGCTTAGGGCGGCGGACCCGACCGAATGAGCAGTTCTTC; CDR3 protein: CASSLGRRTRPNEQFF; clone size: -; V gene: TRBV7-2; J gene: TRBJ2-1; D gene: -
CDR3 DNA: TGTGCCAGCAGCCTAGGGACTAGCGGATACAATGAGCAGTTCTTC; CDR3 protein: CASSLGTSGYNEQFF; clone size: -; V gene: TRBV3-1/TRBV3-2; J gene: TRBJ2-1; D gene: TRBD2
CDR3 DNA: TGTGCCAGCAGTTTATCGTGGGGGAACTATGGCTACACCTTC; CDR3 protein: CASSLSWGNYGYTF; clone size: -; V gene: TRBV27; J gene: TRBJ1-2; D gene: -
CDR3 DNA: TGTGCCAGCGCCAGGGGAGGGACCGGGGAGCTGTTTTTT; CDR3 protein: CASARGGTGELFF; clone size: -; V gene: TRBV6-5; J gene: TRBJ2-2; D gene: -
CDR3 DNA: TGCGCCAGCAGTCACTCCAGACAGGGGGTGTCCTACGAGCAGTACTTC; CDR3 protein: CASSHSRQGVSYEQYF; clone size: -; V gene: TRBV23-1; J gene: TRBJ2-7; D gene: TRBD1
CDR3 DNA: TGTGCCAGCAGCCCCAACCAGGACAGGGGGCGATCACCCCTCCACTTT; CDR3 protein: CASSPNQDRGRSPLHF; clone size: -; V gene: TRBV11-3; J gene: TRBJ1-6; D gene: TRBD1
CDR3 DNA: TGCAGCGGTTCTGTAAATAGGGACAATGAGCAGTTCTTC; CDR3 protein: CSGSVNRDNEQFF; clone size: -; V gene: TRBV29-1; J gene: TRBJ2-1; D gene: -
CDR3 DNA: TGTGCCAGAAGCCAACGACGGGACCTAAAGCTTCATGGCTACACCTTC; CDR3 protein: CARSQRRDLKLHGYTF; clone size: -; V gene: TRBV5-3; J gene: TRBJ1-2; D gene: -
CDR3 DNA: TGTGCCAGTAAGTCGGTTAGCGGTTCCTCCTACGAGCAGTACTTC; CDR3 protein: CASKSVSGSSYEQYF; clone size: -; V gene: TRBV19; J gene: TRBJ2-7; D gene: -
CDR3 DNA: TGTGCCTGGAGTGTACTGGGTTTGGGAACTAGCGGGCGGAACAATGAGCAGTTCTTC; CDR3 protein: CAWSVLGLGTSGRNNEQFF; clone size: -; V gene: TRBV30; J gene: TRBJ2-1; D gene: TRBD2
CDR3 DNA: TGCAGCGTCCGGAGGAGCCCTAGCACAGATACGCAGTATTTT; CDR3 protein: CSVRRSPSTDTQYF; clone size: -; V gene: TRBV29-1; J gene: TRBJ2-3; D gene: -
CDR3 DNA: TGCGCCAGCACGGCAGCCCGCTATGGCTACACCTTC; CDR3 protein: CASTAARYGYTF; clone size: -; V gene: TRBV5-1; J gene: TRBJ1-2; D gene: -
CDR3 DNA: TGCAGCGTTGAGGCCCTGAGGGGCACTGAAGCTTTCTTT; CDR3 protein: CSVEALRGTEAFF; clone size: -; V gene: TRBV29-1; J gene: TRBJ1-1; D gene: -
CDR3 DNA: TGTGCCAGCAGCCCTTATAGCGGGAGGGAGGAAGAGACCCAGTACTTC; CDR3 protein: CASSPYSGREEETQYF; clone size: -; V gene: TRBV7-9; J gene: TRBJ2-5; D gene: TRBD2
CDR3 DNA: TGTGCCAGCAGCCGGAGAGGGGGGCCGAACGAGCAGTACTTC; CDR3 protein: CASSRRGGPNEQYF; clone size: -; V gene: TRBV11-2; J gene: TRBJ2-7; D gene: -
CDR3 DNA: TGTGCCAGTATTCAGGACTCGTTTAGCACAGATACGCAGTATTTT; CDR3 protein: CASIQDSFSTDTQYF; clone size: -; V gene: TRBV28; J gene: TRBJ2-3; D gene: -
CDR3 DNA: TGCGCCAGCAGCGGTGGACAGGGGGCGGTTTACGAGCAGTACTTC; CDR3 protein: CASSGGQGAVYEQYF; clone size: -; V gene: TRBV5-1; J gene: TRBJ2-7; D gene: TRBD1
CDR3 DNA: TGTGCCAGCAGCAAAAGGGGCGGGGGGGGAAGCAATCAGCCCCAGCATTTT; CDR3 protein: CASSKRGGGGSNQPQHF; clone size: once; V gene: TRBV21-1; J gene: TRBJ1-5; D gene: -